This T cell receptor (beta chain) was recovered during a study of cytomegalovirus exposure and HLA in healthy donors. Study-wide points: It was reported in a later analysis that an Asian-associated ancestry cluster showed fewer N-insertions than the 666-donor mean. Overall, roughly 150 TCR beta chains were annotated as cytomegalovirus-associated.

The PCR employed 60 Vbeta primers together with 13 Jbeta primers. Using immunoSEQ multiplex PCR, the repertoire was profiled, and TCRdb retains in-frame clones only, with some absent. The table has 150,000 or so clones, roughly 80% seen once. The CDR3 sequence is 14 residues long. V shed 8 bases and J 6 bases; nucleotides not matched to a gene: 10. Germline-derived CDR1 and CDR2 are SQVTM and ANQGSEA. A note on this clone: Its matching antigen is unknown.

The genes are TRBV29-1 and TRBJ2-7; TRBD2 matches 13 bases. The source is a male donor in good health and CMV-seronegative. The sample was PBMCs. The chain's CDR3 is CSTSGRAGSLEQYF. In nucleotides, the CDR3 is TGCAGCACTAGCGGGAGGGCCGGGTCCCTCGAGCAGTACTTC.